This T cell receptor (beta chain) was retrieved from a study of CD8 T cells in Susac syndrome. CDR3 length equals 17 residues. V lost 5 bases and J 7 bases, leaving 24 bases between the germline ends. Germline V gene sequence: CDR1 PRHDT, CDR2 FYEKMQ (reference sequence). With random hexamers, roughly 0.45 to 1 ug RNA was reverse transcribed. TCRdb fed the immunoSEQ multiplex PCR reads into MiXCR, producing one record per CDR3 protein. The top ten clones hold less than 0.55% of a sample with around 50,000 distinct CDR3 sequences, nearly 95% of them seen once. This TCR came from a human donor in good health. This rearrangement joins TRBV13 to TRBJ2-1, with D possibly being TRBD1 or TRBD2 (5 bases each). Input material: CD8+ T cells from PBMCs. The CDR3 reads CASSPPFGAGSRNEQFF. CDR3 nucleotides: TGTGCCAGCAGCCCCCCTTTCGGGGCAGGGTCTCGTAATGAGCAGTTCTTC.